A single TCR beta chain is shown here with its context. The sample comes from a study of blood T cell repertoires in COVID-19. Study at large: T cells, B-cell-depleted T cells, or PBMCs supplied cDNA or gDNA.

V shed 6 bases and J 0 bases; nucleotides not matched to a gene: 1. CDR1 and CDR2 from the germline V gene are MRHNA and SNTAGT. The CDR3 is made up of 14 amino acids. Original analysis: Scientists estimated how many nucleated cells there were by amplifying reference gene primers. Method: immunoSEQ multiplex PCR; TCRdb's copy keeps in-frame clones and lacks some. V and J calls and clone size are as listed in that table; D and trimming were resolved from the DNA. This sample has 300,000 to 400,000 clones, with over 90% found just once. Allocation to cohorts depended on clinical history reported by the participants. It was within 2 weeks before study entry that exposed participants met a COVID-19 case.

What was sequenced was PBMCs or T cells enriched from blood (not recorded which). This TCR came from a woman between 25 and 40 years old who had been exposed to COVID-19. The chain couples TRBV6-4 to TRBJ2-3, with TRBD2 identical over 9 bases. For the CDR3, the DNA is TGTGCCAGCAGCACTAGCGGGAGCACAGATACGCAGTATTTT. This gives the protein CASSTSGSTDTQYF.